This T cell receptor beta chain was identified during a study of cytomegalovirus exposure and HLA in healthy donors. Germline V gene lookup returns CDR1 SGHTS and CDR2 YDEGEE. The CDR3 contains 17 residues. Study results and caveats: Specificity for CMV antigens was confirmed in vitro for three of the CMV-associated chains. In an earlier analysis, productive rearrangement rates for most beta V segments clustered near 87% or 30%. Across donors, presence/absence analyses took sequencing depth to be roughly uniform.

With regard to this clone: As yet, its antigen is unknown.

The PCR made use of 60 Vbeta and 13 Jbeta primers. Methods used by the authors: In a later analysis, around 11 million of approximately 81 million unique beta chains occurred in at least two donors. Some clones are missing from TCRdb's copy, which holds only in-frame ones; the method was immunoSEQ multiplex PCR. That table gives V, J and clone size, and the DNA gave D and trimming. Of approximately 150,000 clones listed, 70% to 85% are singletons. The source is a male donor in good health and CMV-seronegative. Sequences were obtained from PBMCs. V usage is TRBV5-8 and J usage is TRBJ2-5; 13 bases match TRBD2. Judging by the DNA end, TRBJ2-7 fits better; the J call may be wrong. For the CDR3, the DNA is TGTGCCAGCAGCCTAGGGACTAGCGGGACCTTATCCTACGAGCAGTACTTC. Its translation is CASSLGTSGTLSYEQYF.